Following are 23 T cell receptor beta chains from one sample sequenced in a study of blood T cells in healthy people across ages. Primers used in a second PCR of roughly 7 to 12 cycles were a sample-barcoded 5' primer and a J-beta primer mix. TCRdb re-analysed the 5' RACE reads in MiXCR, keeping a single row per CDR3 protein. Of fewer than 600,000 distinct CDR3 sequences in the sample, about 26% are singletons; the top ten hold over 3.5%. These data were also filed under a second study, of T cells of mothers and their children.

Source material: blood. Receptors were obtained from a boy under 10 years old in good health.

CDR3 amino acids: CSARDPLAGGLEQFF. The CDR3 nucleotides read TGCAGTGCTAGAGACCCCCTAGCGGGAGGGCTTGAGCAGTTCTTC. V usage is TRBV20-1 and J usage is TRBJ2-5; TRBD2 agrees at 12 bases. With the DNA end fitting TRBJ2-1 better, the J assignment may be wrong. Germline-derived CDR1 and CDR2 are DFQATT and SNEGSKA (reference sequence). CDR3 length: 15 amino acids.

The CDR3 sequence is CASGPQGLETQYF. In nucleotides, the CDR3 is TGTGCTAGTGGGCCACAGGGTTTGGAGACCCAGTACTTC. The rearrangement links TRBV12-5 to TRBJ2-5, with a weak D call TRBD1 (6 bases). V gave up 6 bases and J gave up 5 bases, with 13 bases separating them. The V gene's germline CDR1 is LGHNT and CDR2 FRNRAP. The CDR3 totals 13 residues.

In nucleotides, the CDR3 is TGCAGCGCAAGTAGGGGGGACGCGTTGACCCAGTACTTC. Protein: CSASRGDALTQYF. This sequence joins TRBV29-1 and TRBJ2-5; the D gene could be TRBD1 or TRBD2 (6 bases each). Germline V CDR1 and CDR2: SQVTM, ANQGSEA. V shed 7 bases and J shed 7 bases, with 19 bases lying between them. CDR3 length equals 13 residues.

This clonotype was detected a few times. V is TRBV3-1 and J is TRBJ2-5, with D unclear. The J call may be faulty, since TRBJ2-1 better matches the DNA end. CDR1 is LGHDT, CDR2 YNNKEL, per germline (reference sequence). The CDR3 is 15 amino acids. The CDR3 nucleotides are TGTGCCAGCAGCCAAGAGCGGTTAGGGAACAATGAGCAGTTCTTC. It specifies CASSQERLGNNEQFF.

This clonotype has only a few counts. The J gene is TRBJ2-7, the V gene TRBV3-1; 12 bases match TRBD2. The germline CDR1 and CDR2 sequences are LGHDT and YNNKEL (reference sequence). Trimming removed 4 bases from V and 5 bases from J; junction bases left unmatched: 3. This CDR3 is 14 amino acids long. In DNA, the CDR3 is TGTGCCAGCAGCCGGACTAGCGGGGTCAACGAGCAGTACTTC. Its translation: CASSRTSGVNEQYF.

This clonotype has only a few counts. The CDR3 protein is CASSPGGGSNEQYF. The CDR3 DNA is TGTGCCAGCAGCCCGGGGGGGGGTAGCAACGAGCAGTACTTC. V usage is TRBV6-5 and J usage is TRBJ2-5; 8 nucleotides match TRBD2. TRBJ2-7 matches the DNA end more closely, so the J call is doubtful. Germline V CDR1 and CDR2: MNHEY, SVGAGI. The CDR3 has 14 amino acids.

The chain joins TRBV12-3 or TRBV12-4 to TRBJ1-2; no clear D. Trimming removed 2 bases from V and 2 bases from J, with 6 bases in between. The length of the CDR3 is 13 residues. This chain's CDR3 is CASSLWTNYGYTF. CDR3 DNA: TGTGCCAGCAGTTTATGGACGAACTATGGCTACACCTTC.

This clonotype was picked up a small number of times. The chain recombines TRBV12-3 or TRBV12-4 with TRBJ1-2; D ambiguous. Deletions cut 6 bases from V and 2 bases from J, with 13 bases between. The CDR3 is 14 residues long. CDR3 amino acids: CASSPPGLNYGYTF. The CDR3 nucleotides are TGTGCCAGCAGCCCCCCCGGGCTAAACTATGGCTACACCTTC.

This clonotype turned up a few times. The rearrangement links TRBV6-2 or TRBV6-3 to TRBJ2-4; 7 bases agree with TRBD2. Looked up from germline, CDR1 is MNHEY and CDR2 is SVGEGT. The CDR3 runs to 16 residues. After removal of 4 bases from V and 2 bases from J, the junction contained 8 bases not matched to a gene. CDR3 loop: CASSSLLAEPKNIQYF. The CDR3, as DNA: TGTGCCAGCAGTTCCCTTCTAGCGGAGCCCAAAAACATTCAGTACTTC.

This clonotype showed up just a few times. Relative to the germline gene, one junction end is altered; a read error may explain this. The CDR3 spells CAGSQDWSSYEQYF. In DNA, the CDR3 is TGCGCCGGCAGCCAAGATTGGAGCTCCTACGAGCAGTACTTC. The chain joins TRBV4-3 to TRBJ2-7; no reliable D call. Per the germline V gene, CDR1 is LGHNA and CDR2 is YSLEER. The CDR3 is 14 residues long.

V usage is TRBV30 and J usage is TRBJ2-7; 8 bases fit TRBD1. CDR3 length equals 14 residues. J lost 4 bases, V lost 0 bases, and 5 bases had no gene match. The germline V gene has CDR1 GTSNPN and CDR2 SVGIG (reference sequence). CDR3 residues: CAWSVLNRGYEQYF. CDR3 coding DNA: TGTGCCTGGAGTGTACTGAACAGGGGGTACGAGCAGTACTTC.

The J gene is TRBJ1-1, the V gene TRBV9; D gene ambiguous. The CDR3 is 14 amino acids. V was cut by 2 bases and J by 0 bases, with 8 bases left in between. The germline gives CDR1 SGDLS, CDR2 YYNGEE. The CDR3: CASSVGEMNTEAFF. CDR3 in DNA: TGTGCCAGCAGCGTCGGGGAGATGAACACTGAAGCTTTCTTT.

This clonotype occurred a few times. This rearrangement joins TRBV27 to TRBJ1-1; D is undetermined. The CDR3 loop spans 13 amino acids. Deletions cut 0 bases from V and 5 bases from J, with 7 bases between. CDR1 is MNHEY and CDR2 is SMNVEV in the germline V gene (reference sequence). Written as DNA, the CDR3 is TGTGCCAGCAGTTTATCGCGATGGACTGAAGCTTTCTTT. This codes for CASSLSRWTEAFF.

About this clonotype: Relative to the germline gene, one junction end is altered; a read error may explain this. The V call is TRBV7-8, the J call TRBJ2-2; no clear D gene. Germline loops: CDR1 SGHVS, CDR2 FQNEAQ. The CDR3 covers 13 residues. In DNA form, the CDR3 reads TGTGCCAGCAGCTTACGGTACACCAGGGAGCTGTTTTTT. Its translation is CASSLRYTRELFF.

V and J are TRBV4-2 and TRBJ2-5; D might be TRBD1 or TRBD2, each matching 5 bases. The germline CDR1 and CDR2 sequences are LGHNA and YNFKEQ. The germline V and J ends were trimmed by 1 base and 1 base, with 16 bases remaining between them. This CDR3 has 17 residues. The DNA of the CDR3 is TGTGCCAGCAGCCAAGTAAGGATTTTGGGGACCCAAGAGACCCAGTACTTC. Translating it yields CASSQVRILGTQETQYF.

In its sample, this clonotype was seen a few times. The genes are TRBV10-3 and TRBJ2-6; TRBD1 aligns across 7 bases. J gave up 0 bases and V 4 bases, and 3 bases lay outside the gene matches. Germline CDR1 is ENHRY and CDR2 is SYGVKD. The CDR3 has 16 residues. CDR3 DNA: TGTGCCATCAGTGCTACAGGGGACTCTGGGGCCAACGTCCTGACTTTC. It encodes CAISATGDSGANVLTF.

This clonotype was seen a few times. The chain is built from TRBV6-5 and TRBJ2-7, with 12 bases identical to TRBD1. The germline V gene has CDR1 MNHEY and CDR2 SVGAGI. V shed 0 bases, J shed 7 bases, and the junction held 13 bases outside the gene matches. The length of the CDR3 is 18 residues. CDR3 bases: TGTGCCAGCAGTTACTCCGGAAACATACGGGACAGGGGGCGGGAGCAGTACTTC. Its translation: CASSYSGNIRDRGREQYF.

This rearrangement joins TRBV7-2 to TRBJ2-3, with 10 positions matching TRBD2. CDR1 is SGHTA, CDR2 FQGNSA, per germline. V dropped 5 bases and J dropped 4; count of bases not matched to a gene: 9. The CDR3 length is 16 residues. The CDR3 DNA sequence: TGTGCCAGCAGCACCCTCCCTAGCGGGAGTGCAGATACGCAGTATTTT. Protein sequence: CASSTLPSGSADTQYF.

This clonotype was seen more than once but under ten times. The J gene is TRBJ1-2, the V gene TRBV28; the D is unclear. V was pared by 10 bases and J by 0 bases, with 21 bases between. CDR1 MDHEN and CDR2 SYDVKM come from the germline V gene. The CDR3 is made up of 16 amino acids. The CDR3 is CAIPRGGSQANYGYTF. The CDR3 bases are TGTGCCATCCCAAGAGGAGGCAGTCAAGCTAACTATGGCTACACCTTC.

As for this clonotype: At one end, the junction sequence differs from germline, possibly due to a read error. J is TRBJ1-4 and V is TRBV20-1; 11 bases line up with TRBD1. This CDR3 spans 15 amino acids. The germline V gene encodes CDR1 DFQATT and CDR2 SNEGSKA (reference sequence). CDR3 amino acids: CSARGQGALNEKLFF. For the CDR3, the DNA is TGCAGTGCGAGAGGACAGGGGGCGCTTAACGAAAAACTGTTTTTT.

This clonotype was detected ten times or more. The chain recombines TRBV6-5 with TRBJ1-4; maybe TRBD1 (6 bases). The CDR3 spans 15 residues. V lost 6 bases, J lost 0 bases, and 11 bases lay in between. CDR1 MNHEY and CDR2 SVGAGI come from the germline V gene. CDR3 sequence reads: CASRQTGSTNEKLFF. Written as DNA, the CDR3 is TGTGCCAGCAGACAAACAGGGTCAACTAATGAAAAACTGTTTTTT.

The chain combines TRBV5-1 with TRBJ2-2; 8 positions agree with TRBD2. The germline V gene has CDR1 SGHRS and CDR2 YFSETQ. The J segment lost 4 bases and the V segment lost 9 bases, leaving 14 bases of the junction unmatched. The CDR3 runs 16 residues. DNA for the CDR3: TGCGCCACCTACGAGGAGATAGCGGGGAGCACCGGGGAGCTGTTTTTT. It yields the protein CATYEEIAGSTGELFF.

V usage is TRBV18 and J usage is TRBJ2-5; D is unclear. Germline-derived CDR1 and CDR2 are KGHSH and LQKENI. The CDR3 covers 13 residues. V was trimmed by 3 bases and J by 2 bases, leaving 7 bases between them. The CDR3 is CASSPADQETQYF. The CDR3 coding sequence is TGTGCCAGCTCACCGGCAGATCAAGAGACCCAGTACTTC.